The 15 T cell receptor beta chains given below trace back to one sample, sequenced in a study of vaccination and CD4 T cells after COVID-19. No antigens are known for them. Treatment denoted: approximately 9-day PBMC culture with coronavirus spike peptide pools or control peptides (ViraFEST assay). With the Oncomine TCR Beta short-read assay, DNA from cultured CD4+ T cells was sequenced. MiXCR was run by TCRdb on the PCR reads, yielding one entry per CDR3 protein. This sample carries approximately 3,200 distinct CDR3 sequences, 19% of them seen once, and the ten largest clones take approximately 25%. What was sequenced was CD4+ T cells from blood, cultured in vitro. These TCRs come from a human donor who had recovered from COVID-19.

This clonotype has a handful of counts. V gene TRBV6-5 combines with J gene TRBJ1-2; the match to TRBD1 covers 8 bases. This CDR3 has 14 amino acids. Per the germline V gene, CDR1 is MNHEY and CDR2 is SVGAGI. The ends lost 2 bases at V and 6 bases at J; junction bases unmatched: 5. This CDR3 is CASSYAGQGHGYTF. DNA for the CDR3: TGTGCCAGCAGTTACGCAGGACAGGGCCATGGCTACACCTTC.

This clonotype turned up a few times. The chain uses TRBV12-3 or TRBV12-4 and TRBJ2-3; the D is unclear. This CDR3 region has 12 residues. Trimming took off 6 bases at V and 2 bases at J, with 6 bases between the two ends. CDR3 residues: CASSHHTDTQYF. In DNA form, the CDR3 reads TGTGCCAGCAGCCACCACACAGATACGCAGTATTTT.

The V and J genes are TRBV15 and TRBJ1-4, with a weak D call TRBD1 (5 bases). CDR3 length: 17 residues. Germline CDR1 and CDR2: LNHNV and YYDKDF (reference sequence). V was clipped by 4 bases and J by 7 bases, with 22 bases between them. CDR3: CATSIIRVGQRGEKLFF. CDR3 nucleotides: TGTGCCACCAGCATTATCAGGGTTGGGCAGCGGGGTGAAAAACTGTTTTTT.

The chain has TRBV7-2 and TRBJ1-5; 8 bases map to TRBD1. Germline CDR1 and CDR2: SGHTA and FQGNSA. After removal of 3 bases from V and 7 bases from J, the junction contained 2 bases not matched to a gene. The CDR3 is 13 residues long. The CDR3: CASSFDRGQPQHF. CDR3 coding DNA: TGTGCCAGCAGCTTTGACAGGGGCCAGCCCCAGCATTTT. Based on the CDR3 plus reference TRBV7-2 and TRBJ1-5, the full variable domain is GAGVSQSPSNKVTEKGKDVELRCDPISGHTALYWYRQSLGQGLEFLIYFQGNSAPDKSGLPSDRFSAERTGGSVSTLTIQRTQQEDSAVYLCASSFDRGQPQHFGDGTRLSIL.

This clonotype is judged medium-sized. The rearrangement uses TRBV12-3 or TRBV12-4 and TRBJ2-1, with D possibly called TRBD1 or TRBD2 (5 bases each). CDR3 length equals 12 residues. With 6 bases removed from V and 7 bases from J, the gap between germline ends came to 10 bases. CDR3 sequence reads: CASSPEGNEQFF. CDR3 DNA sequence: TGTGCCAGCAGCCCTGAGGGGAATGAGCAGTTCTTC.

The rearrangement joins TRBV6-1 to TRBJ1-5; no firm D call. V was pared by 9 bases and J by 0 bases, with 9 bases between. Germline loops: CDR1 MNHNS, CDR2 SASEGT. This CDR3 spans 13 amino acids. The CDR3 here is CASRMGSNQPQHF. The CDR3 nucleotides read TGTGCCAGTCGAATGGGTAGCAATCAGCCCCAGCATTTT.

This clonotype showed up just a few times. The chain links TRBV12-3 or TRBV12-4 to TRBJ1-1, with D perhaps matching TRBD1 (6 bases). With 2 bases removed from V and 3 bases from J, the gap between germline ends came to 10 bases. The CDR3 is made up of 14 amino acids. The CDR3 spells CASSLRAGDTEAFF. CDR3 nucleotides: TGTGCCAGCAGTTTAAGGGCAGGGGACACTGAAGCTTTCTTT.

This clonotype was found a few times. V is TRBV9 and J is TRBJ1-2; a weak D match, TRBD1 (5 bases). Germline assignment: CDR1 SGDLS and CDR2 YYNGEE. Trimming shortened V by 7 bases and J by 7 bases, and 14 bases separated the two germline ends. The CDR3 loop spans 12 amino acids. CDR3 coding DNA: TGTGCCAGCTCGACAGTAACGGGTGGCTACACCTTC. It translates to CASSTVTGGYTF.

Only a few counts were recorded for this clonotype. The V call is TRBV7-3, the J call TRBJ2-2; 16 bases fit TRBD2. The CDR3 loop spans 16 amino acids. In germline, CDR1 is SGHTA, CDR2 FQGTGA. V dropped 5 bases and J dropped 8; count of bases not matched to a gene: 5. CDR3 sequence (DNA): TGTGCCAGCAGCCCGGGACTAGCGGGGGGGACTGGGGAGCTGTTTTTT. Translating gives CASSPGLAGGTGELFF.

Only a few counts were recorded for this clonotype. The chain couples TRBV30 to TRBJ2-7; maybe TRBD1 (6 bases). Germline V lookup: CDR1 GTSNPN, CDR2 SVGIG (reference sequence). The CDR3 totals 14 residues. Trimming took 2 bases from V and 5 from J, leaving 16 bases between them. Here the CDR3 reads CAWSQGQGSNEQYF. Written as DNA, the CDR3 is TGTGCCTGGAGTCAAGGTCAGGGGAGCAACGAGCAGTACTTC.

The CDR3 region has the DNA TGCGCCAGCAGCTTATCACAGGGGGCAGATACGCAGTATTTT. Its protein is CASSLSQGADTQYF. The gene calls are TRBV5-1 and TRBJ2-3, with 8 bases lining up with TRBD1. V trimming: 2 bases; J trimming: 4 bases; junction bases outside the gene matches: 3. The CDR3 has 14 residues. Germline CDR1 and CDR2: SGHRS and YFSETQ.

This clonotype appeared a few times. The chain employs TRBV11-2 and TRBJ2-5; D is undetermined. With 0 bases removed from V and 9 bases from J, the gap between germline ends came to 14 bases. The CDR3 has 14 amino acids. CDR1 SGHAT and CDR2 FQNNGV come from the germline V gene. The CDR3 is CASSLEPGDEAQYF. The CDR3, as DNA: TGTGCCAGCAGCTTAGAGCCCGGTGACGAGGCCCAGTACTTC.

The table lists this clonotype with a few counts. The chain joins TRBV18 to TRBJ2-1; 11 bases match TRBD2. V trimming: 3 bases; J trimming: 8 bases; junction bases outside the gene matches: 6. This CDR3 has 15 residues. Germline CDR1 is KGHSH and CDR2 is LQKENI. The CDR3 sequence is CASSPTSGAGDEQFF. The CDR3 DNA reads TGTGCCAGCTCACCGACTAGCGGGGCGGGTGATGAGCAGTTCTTC.

The rearrangement links TRBV5-1 to TRBJ2-3; no clear D. The CDR3 is 14 amino acids. The germline V gene encodes CDR1 SGHRS and CDR2 YFSETQ. V was cut by 6 bases and J by 2 bases, with 13 bases left in between. CDR3 sequence: CASTATSTTDTQYF. Written as DNA, the CDR3 is TGCGCCAGCACGGCGACGTCGACCACAGATACGCAGTATTTT.

This clonotype is labeled medium-sized (0.01 to 0.1%). The DNA for the CDR3 is TGTGCCAGCAGTGAAGGCGGGGGGAGTACAGATACGCAGTATTTT. Translation: CASSEGGGSTDTQYF. This chain connects TRBV2 to TRBJ2-3; 8 bases fit TRBD2. This CDR3 comprises 15 residues. Germline values: CDR1 SNHLY, CDR2 FYNNEI. Trimming removed 1 base from V and 3 bases from J; junction bases left unmatched: 3.